What follows are 32 T cell receptor beta chains derived from one specimen sequenced in a study of Graves' ophthalmopathy and Graves' hyperthyroidism listed by TCRdb under 2018. Instrument used: Illumina HiSeq 2000. For repertoire sequencing, TCR beta CDR3 regions were amplified from RNA transcripts. The first round was an RT-PCR using HTBI primers with the Qiagen OneStep RT-PCR kit, and this first round was followed by a second-round multiplex PCR, then size selection and purification. TCRdb itself trimmed the public reads at Q25 with fastp, ran MiXCR and retained productive beta chains. Each entry is one CDR3 protein sequence, shown with its most common DNA and genes. The sample table lists over 650,000 distinct CDR3 sequences, about 40% of them with a count of one. The top ten constitute 3% to 4% of the sample. The sequencing sample was made of peripheral blood. The source is an adult man with Graves' ophthalmopathy.

The J gene is TRBJ2-5, the V gene TRBV5-1; 9 nucleotides agree with TRBD1. Trimming at V came to 3 bases and at J to 5 bases, leaving 5 bases not matched to a gene. There are 14 residues in the CDR3. The germline gives CDR1 SGHRS, CDR2 YFSETQ. The CDR3 spells CASSSGTGIETQYF. CDR3 coding DNA: TGCGCCAGCAGCTCCGGGACAGGGATTGAGACCCAGTACTTC.

This clonotype was found a few times. V and J are TRBV5-4 and TRBJ2-7, with TRBD2 matching 10 bases. The germline CDR1 and CDR2 sequences are SGHNT and YYREEE (reference sequence). Trimming removed 4 bases from V and 4 bases from J; junction bases left unmatched: 8. The CDR3 consists of 15 residues. CDR3 DNA: TGTGCCAGCAGCCCCCCTAGCGGGAGTAAATACGAGCAGTACTTC. It specifies CASSPPSGSKYEQYF.

This clonotype was seen a few times. CDR3 amino acids: CASSPGQDQPQHF. CDR3 DNA: TGTGCCAGCTCTCCGGGACAAGATCAGCCCCAGCATTTT. The chain joins TRBV6-4 to TRBJ1-5, with D perhaps matching TRBD1 (6 bases). V lost 8 bases to trimming and J lost 5 bases, with 13 bases between them. This CDR3 contains 13 residues. The V gene's germline CDR1 is MRHNA and CDR2 SNTAGT.

This clonotype was detected a few times. A much larger clone lies a single base off, so this may be a read error. The V call is TRBV2, the J call TRBJ2-5; 8 positions match TRBD1. V dropped 8 bases and J dropped 1; count of bases not matched to a gene: 0. Germline CDR1 SNHLY, CDR2 FYNNEI. This CDR3 comprises 12 residues. The CDR3 DNA is TGTGCCAGCGGACAGGGCCAAGAGACCCAGTACTTC. Encoded protein: CASGQGQETQYF.

This clonotype was counted ten times or more. The chain carries TRBV29-1 and TRBJ1-2, with D possibly TRBD1 on 5 matching bases. CDR3 length equals 14 residues. In germline, CDR1 is SQVTM, CDR2 ANQGSEA. The V end was cut by 3 bases, the J end by 4 bases, with 15 bases between. This CDR3 is CSVDLEGTTYGYTF. The CDR3 DNA sequence: TGCAGCGTTGATTTGGAGGGGACCACCTATGGCTACACCTTC. The whole variable domain, remainder taken from reference TRBV29-1 and TRBJ1-2, is SAVISQKPSRDICQRGTSLTIQCQVDSQVTMMFWYRQQPGQSLTLIATANQGSEATYESGFVIDKFPISRPNLTFSTLTVSNMSPEDSSIYLCSVDLEGTTYGYTFGSGTRLTVV.

Concerning this clonotype: This may be a read error, as it is one base from a much larger clone. This chain connects TRBV12-3 or TRBV12-4 to TRBJ2-7, with 10 bases aligning to TRBD1. After removal of 5 bases from V and 9 bases from J, the junction contained 1 base not matched to a gene. The CDR3 is 11 amino acids. The CDR3 coding sequence is TGTGCCAGCAGTCGGGACAGGGGGCAGTACTTC. Its translation is CASSRDRGQYF.

This clonotype has only one observation. This chain joins TRBV19 and TRBJ2-5, with D possibly matching TRBD1 (6 bases). With 3 bases removed from V and 9 bases from J, the gap between germline ends came to 17 bases. Germline CDR1 and CDR2: LNHDA and SQIVND (reference sequence). The length of the CDR3 is 14 residues. The CDR3 nucleotides are TGTGCCAGTAGTATCGCGACAGGCCCGGAGCCCCAGTACTTC. Translating it yields CASSIATGPEPQYF.

With regard to this clonotype: Because the CDR3 is missing its conserved closing phenylalanine or tryptophan, this is likely a read error. J is TRBJ2-7 and V is TRBV25-1, with D unclear. V lost 5 bases, J lost 4 bases, and 18 bases lay in between. Germline values: CDR1 MGHDK, CDR2 SYGVNS. The CDR3 runs to 15 residues. Here the CDR3 DNA reads TGTGCCAGCAGTCCCGGGCCCTCCTCTGTATACGAGCAGTACCTC. It specifies CASSPGPSSVYEQYL.

This clonotype was seen only a few times. The chain recombines TRBV20-1 with TRBJ1-4; D is unclear. The CDR3 spans 16 residues. Per the germline V gene, CDR1 is DFQATT and CDR2 is SNEGSKA (reference sequence). V lost 0 bases and J 0 bases, leaving 11 bases between the germline ends. The CDR3 nucleotides read TGCAGTGCTAGAGATCGCGTCGGGGCAACTAATGAAAAACTGTTTTTT. It encodes CSARDRVGATNEKLFF.

DNA for the CDR3: TGCAGCGTTGTCTCAGGGTTCTATGGCTACACCTTC. Protein: CSVVSGFYGYTF. The rearrangement joins TRBV29-1 to TRBJ1-2; D might be TRBD1 (5 bases). Trimming shortened V by 4 bases and J by 4 bases, and 10 bases separated the two germline ends. Looked up from germline, CDR1 is SQVTM and CDR2 is ANQGSEA. CDR3 size: 12 residues.

This clonotype was seen repeatedly, ten times or more. The chain carries TRBV2 and TRBJ1-5, with 7 bases aligning to TRBD1. With 6 bases clipped from V and 5 bases from J, the junction kept 4 bases outside the gene matches. The length of the CDR3 is 13 residues. Per germline, CDR1 SNHLY and CDR2 FYNNEI. The CDR3 protein is CASRFTGDQPQHF. The DNA for the CDR3 is TGTGCCAGCAGATTCACAGGGGATCAGCCCCAGCATTTT.

The table lists this clonotype with many counts. The gene calls are TRBV5-1 and TRBJ1-1; D gene ambiguous. V lost 0 bases and J 4 bases, leaving 10 bases between the germline ends. CDR1 SGHRS and CDR2 YFSETQ come from the germline V gene. This CDR3 region has 14 residues. DNA for the CDR3: TGCGCCAGCAGCTTGGCCTTGGACGGCACTGAAGCTTTCTTT. Its protein product is CASSLALDGTEAFF.

This clonotype was seen at least ten times. V and J are TRBV7-9 and TRBJ1-5, with 7 nucleotides matching TRBD1. CDR3 length equals 14 residues. Germline trimming cut 5 bases from V and 3 bases from J; bases unmatched to any gene: 4. Per the germline V gene, CDR1 is SEHNR and CDR2 is FQNEAQ (reference sequence). CDR3 nucleotide sequence: TGTGCCAGCAGCCTCACAGGGGACAATCAGCCCCAGCATTTT. It translates to CASSLTGDNQPQHF.

On this clonotype: A single base separates this from a much larger clone, so it may be a read error. The final CDR3 position lacks the conserved phenylalanine or tryptophan, pointing to a likely read error. V and J are TRBV5-5 and TRBJ1-2; 7 bases agree with TRBD1. CDR3 length: 14 residues. The germline V gene has CDR1 SGHKS and CDR2 YYEKEE (reference sequence). The CDR3 nucleotides read TGCGCCAGCAGCGTAAACACAGGGGCTCGTGGCTACACCCTC. It yields the protein CASSVNTGARGYTL.

The genes are TRBV25-1 and TRBJ1-4; 8 bases fit TRBD1. Unmatched junction bases numbered 6, after V lost 5 bases and J lost 7 bases. Germline loops: CDR1 MGHDK, CDR2 SYGVNS. CDR3 size: 14 residues. The CDR3 DNA reads TGTGCCAGCAGTCTCCCAACAGGGGGTGAAAAACTGTTTTTT. Translated, it gives CASSLPTGGEKLFF.

The chain couples TRBV25-1 to TRBJ1-4, with D unclear. The CDR3 length is 15 residues. Germline V gives CDR1 MGHDK, CDR2 SYGVNS. V was shortened by 2 bases and J by 6 bases, with 13 bases between the two germline ends. This CDR3 is CASSEALQGYEKLFF. CDR3 in DNA: TGTGCCAGCAGTGAAGCGCTTCAAGGGTATGAAAAACTGTTTTTT.

This clonotype was counted at least ten times. Possible read error: a much larger clone is one base away. The J gene is TRBJ1-2, the V gene TRBV7-2; D call uncertain. The CDR3 has 12 residues. The germline V gene encodes CDR1 SGHTA and CDR2 FQGNSA. V was trimmed by 4 bases and J by 8 bases, leaving 11 bases between them. As DNA, the CDR3 is TGTGCCAGCAGCTCGACAAGGTACGGCTACACCTTC. It codes for CASSSTRYGYTF.

This clonotype has a handful of counts. V and J are TRBV29-1 and TRBJ2-3; D might be TRBD1 (6 bases). Per germline, CDR1 SQVTM and CDR2 ANQGSEA. CDR3 length: 15 residues. Trimming removed 1 base from V and 4 bases from J, with 15 bases in between. CDR3 amino acids: CSVEGPREGADTQYF. The CDR3 DNA reads as TGCAGCGTTGAAGGTCCCCGAGAGGGGGCAGATACGCAGTATTTT.

This clonotype was found a few times. The V call is TRBV3-1, the J call TRBJ2-7; no firm D call. The CDR3 is 16 residues long. V dropped 0 bases and J dropped 0 bases, with 12 bases sitting between them. CDR1 and CDR2 (germline): LGHDT, YNNKEL (reference sequence). CDR3 sequence: CASSQDLNANSYEQYF. In nucleotides, the CDR3 is TGTGCCAGCAGCCAAGATTTGAACGCTAACTCCTACGAGCAGTACTTC.

This chain uses TRBV3-1 with TRBJ2-5, with 9 positions matching TRBD1. CDR1 is LGHDT, CDR2 YNNKEL, per germline (reference sequence). V lost 11 bases and J lost 7; bases outside the gene matches: 17. This CDR3 spans 15 amino acids. CDR3 loop: CASGQGTLMAATQYF. The CDR3 DNA is TGTGCCTCAGGACAGGGGACGCTTATGGCAGCGACCCAGTACTTC.

This chain uses TRBV11-2 with TRBJ2-7; 11 bases are a match to TRBD1. Germline V CDR1 and CDR2: SGHAT, FQNNGV. The V gene end was trimmed by 11 bases and the J gene end by 7 bases; junction bases not matched to a gene: 13. CDR3 length: 14 amino acids. The CDR3, as DNA: TGTGCCTGGAGTCGCGGGACAGGGGGACGGGAGCAGTACTTC. Protein product: CAWSRGTGGREQYF.

This clonotype was recorded at least ten times. The chain links TRBV20-1 to TRBJ2-2; TRBD2 matches at 9 bases. This CDR3 has 16 amino acids. In germline, CDR1 is DFQATT, CDR2 SNEGSKA (reference sequence). V shed 0 bases, J shed 1 base, and the junction held 3 bases outside the gene matches. The CDR3 nucleotides read TGCAGTGCTAGAGACAGACTAGCGGTGAACACCGGGGAGCTGTTTTTT. It encodes CSARDRLAVNTGELFF.

This clonotype occurred many times. The CDR3 coding sequence is TGTGCCAGCAGTGAGCGCAGGGGGCGCAACACTGAAGCTTTCTTT. Translating gives CASSERRGRNTEAFF. The V gene is TRBV2, the J gene TRBJ1-1; TRBD1 matches 8 bases. The length of the CDR3 is 15 residues. Germline trimming cut 3 bases from V and 2 bases from J; bases unmatched to any gene: 5. Germline CDR1 is SNHLY and CDR2 is FYNNEI. Looking up the rest from reference TRBV2 and TRBJ1-1 gives the full variable domain: EPEVTQTPSHQVTQMGQEVILRCVPISNHLYFYWYRQILGQKVEFLVSFYNNEISEKSEIFDDQFSVERPDGSNFTLKIRSTKLEDSAMYFCASSERRGRNTEAFFGQGTRLTVV.

With respect to this clonotype: With a much larger clone just one base away, this may be a read error. Because the CDR3 is missing its conserved closing phenylalanine or tryptophan, this is likely a read error. This rearrangement joins TRBV7-9 to TRBJ1-3; the D gene is possibly TRBD1 (5 bases). CDR1 and CDR2 from the germline V gene are SEHNR and FQNEAQ (reference sequence). Trimming left V 5 bases short and J 4 bases short, with 12 bases between. The CDR3 has 14 residues. CDR3 in DNA: TGTGCCAGCAGCCAAAGGAGGGGAGGAAACACCATATATCTT. This translates into CASSQRRGGNTIYL.

The gene calls are TRBV2 and TRBJ2-3; 9 bases are shared with TRBD2. Germline CDR1 reads SNHLY; CDR2 reads FYNNEI. There are 15 residues in the CDR3. V lost 6 bases and J lost 3; bases outside the gene matches: 7. CDR3 coding DNA: TGTGCCAGCAGCCCCTTAGCGGGAGTGACAGATACGCAGTATTTT. This codes for CASSPLAGVTDTQYF.

Many counts were recorded for this clonotype. The chain joins TRBV10-3 to TRBJ1-4; no clear D. The CDR3 is 14 residues long. V dropped 0 bases and J dropped 0 bases, with 2 bases sitting between them. The germline gives CDR1 ENHRY, CDR2 SYGVKD. CDR3: CAISESATNEKLFF. As DNA, the CDR3 is TGTGCCATCAGTGAGTCGGCAACTAATGAAAAACTGTTTTTT.

This rearrangement joins TRBV11-2 to TRBJ1-2; D possibly corresponds to TRBD1 (5 bases). Germline values: CDR1 SGHAT, CDR2 FQNNGV. This CDR3 comprises 14 residues. V was trimmed by 1 base and J by 8 bases, leaving 14 bases between them. The CDR3 bases are TGTGCCAGCAGCTTAGGCAGGACTTGGGGCGGCTACACCTTC. It translates to CASSLGRTWGGYTF.

This clonotype was observed a handful of times. This sequence joins TRBV7-9 and TRBJ2-7; TRBD1 matches 7 bases. V was pared by 2 bases and J by 2 bases, with 9 bases of the junction left unmatched. The CDR3 extends over 16 amino acids. Germline CDR1 and CDR2: SEHNR and FQNEAQ (reference sequence). CDR3: CASSLSAGGYTYEQYF. The CDR3 DNA reads as TGTGCCAGCAGCTTAAGTGCAGGGGGTTATACCTACGAGCAGTACTTC.

This clonotype was observed many times. This chain uses TRBV7-2 with TRBJ2-5, with D hard to call. The CDR3 spans 12 residues. CDR1 and CDR2 (germline): SGHTA, FQGNSA. The V gene lost 1 base and the J gene lost 5 bases, with 5 bases spanning the gap. CDR3 in amino acids: CASSLEFETQYF. The CDR3 DNA follows: TGTGCCAGCAGCTTAGAATTTGAGACCCAGTACTTC.

The table lists this clonotype with a few counts. V and J are TRBV19 and TRBJ2-7; no firm D call. The CDR3 consists of 14 residues. V dropped 7 bases and J dropped 0 bases, with 13 bases sitting between them. Germline loops: CDR1 LNHDA, CDR2 SQIVND (reference sequence). The CDR3 DNA reads TGTGCCAGTAAGCCCCGGGCGAGCTCCTACGAGCAGTACTTC. It specifies CASKPRASSYEQYF. The full variable domain, with the rest looked up from reference TRBV19 and TRBJ2-7, is DGGITQSPKYLFRKEGQNVTLSCEQNLNHDAMYWYRQDPGQGLRLIYYSQIVNDFQKGDIAEGYSVSREKKESFPLTVTSAQKNPTAFYLCASKPRASSYEQYFGPGTRLTVT.

This clonotype has only a few counts. This chain uses TRBV4-1 with TRBJ2-5, with 8 bases that match TRBD1. The CDR3 extends over 16 amino acids. The V and J ends lost 5 bases and 4 bases, in that order; junction bases with no gene match: 12. Germline lookup yields CDR1 MGHRA and CDR2 YSYEKL. The CDR3 DNA reads as TGCGCCAGCAGCGCCCCGACAGGGGTCATCCCAGAGACCCAGTACTTC. It specifies CASSAPTGVIPETQYF.

The sample holds many counts of this clonotype. The chain couples TRBV10-2 to TRBJ1-2; D remains ambiguous. This CDR3 spans 14 amino acids. Germline V gene data show CDR1 as WSHSY and CDR2 as SAAADI. V was pared by 0 bases and J by 4 bases, with 9 bases between. The CDR3 DNA is TGCGCCAGCAGTGAGTCCCCAGACTTCTATGGCTACACCTTC. It translates to CASSESPDFYGYTF.